These T cell receptor beta chains were read from a single sample in a study of T cell responses to AZD1222 COVID-19 vaccine. TCRdb's copy holds only in-frame clones and misses some; the assay was immunoSEQ multiplex PCR. The sample consists of more than 150,000 clones, over 80% of them appearing once. The material was peripheral blood, obtained on day 0 of AZD1222 vaccination. Receptor source: an adult in good health. The CDR3 runs from the conserved cysteine through the conserved F or W. A D gene is named only where the DNA matches it firmly. For some rows the clone size is stated as once, few or many, or as a class when expanded; others skip it.

>-|TRBD2|TRBV28|TRBJ2-5
TGTGCCAGCAGTCCACGTGATGGCGGGAGAAAAGAGACCCAGTACTTC
CASSPRDGGRKETQYF
>-|-|TRBV27|TRBJ1-5
TGTGCCAGCAGTTGGGACCGTTATTATCAGCCCCAGCATTTT
CASSWDRYYQPQHF
>-|TRBD2|TRBV4-2|TRBJ2-1
TGTGCCAGCAGCCAGGTAGCGGGACGTGGGAATGAGCAGTTCTTC
CASSQVAGRGNEQFF
>once|TRBD2|TRBV3-1/TRBV3-2|TRBJ2-5
TGTGCCAGCAGCCAAGTGGAGAGCGGGAGGGCCGGAAGTTATGGAGAGACCCAGTACTTC
CASSQVESGRAGSYGETQYF
>-|-|TRBV19|TRBJ2-2
TGTGCCAGTAGAACCGGGACGGTGAACACCGGGGAGCTGTTTTTT
CASRTGTVNTGELFF
>-|-|TRBV30|TRBJ1-1
TGTGCCTGGAGTGCCCTACAGGGCAACACTGAAGCTTTCTTT
CAWSALQGNTEAFF
>-|TRBD2|TRBV6-2/TRBV6-3|TRBJ2-2
TGTGCCAGCAGTTCAAGACTAGCGGCTGGCACCGGGGAGCTGTTTTTT
CASSSRLAAGTGELFF
>-|-|TRBV10-3|TRBJ1-2
TGTGCCATCAGTGAGGCAGGGCAAAACTATGGCTACACCTTC
CAISEAGQNYGYTF
>-|-|TRBV19|TRBJ2-7
TGTGCCAGTAGGGACACCCCGGGGTCCTACGAGCAGTACTTC
CASRDTPGSYEQYF
>-|-|TRBV7-9|TRBJ1-5
TGTGCCAGCAGCTTACCAGGGGTTCAGCCCCAGCATTTT
CASSLPGVQPQHF
>-|-|TRBV18|TRBJ1-2
TGTGCCAGCTCACCCGGCGAGGGCTCTAACTATGGCTACACCTTC
CASSPGEGSNYGYTF
>-|TRBD2|TRBV6-4|TRBJ2-3
TGTGCCAGCAGTGTCGATAGCGGGGGGAGGTCAGATACGCAGTATTTT
CASSVDSGGRSDTQYF
>-|-|TRBV28|TRBJ1-4
TGTGCCAGCAGTTCCGGGGCAGGGGAGGAAAAACTGTTTTTT
CASSSGAGEEKLFF
>-|-|TRBV5-6|TRBJ1-6
TGTGCCAGCAGCTTTTCGGGGTGGGTCTCACCCCTCCACTTT
CASSFSGWVSPLHF
>-|TRBD2|TRBV27|TRBJ2-1
TGTGCCAGCAGTCTCCGGGGACTAGCGGGGGGAGAGCAGTTCTTC
CASSLRGLAGGEQFF
>-|TRBD1|TRBV5-8|TRBJ1-5
TGTGCCAGCAGCCCGGGACAGGGCGTCTGGCCCCAGCATTTT
CASSPGQGVWPQHF
>-|TRBD1|TRBV24-1|TRBJ1-2
TGTGCCACCAGTGAACCCGGGACAGGGGTGAGTGGCTACACCTTC
CATSEPGTGVSGYTF
>-|TRBD1|TRBV19|TRBJ2-1
TGTGCCAGTAGTATTAGCGGACAGGGGGCCGATGAGCAGTTCTTC
CASSISGQGADEQFF
>-|TRBD1|TRBV3-1/TRBV3-2|TRBJ1-4
TGTGCCAGCAGCCAATACCGGGACAGCAATGAAAAACTGTTTTTT
CASSQYRDSNEKLFF
>-|-|TRBV27|TRBJ1-5
TGTGCCAGCAGTTTTTTCGGTGGCAATCAGCCCCAGCATTTT
CASSFFGGNQPQHF
>-|-|TRBV28|TRBJ2-1
TGTGCCAGCAGTTTGGGCCGACTTGGGGAGCAGTTCTTC
CASSLGRLGEQFF
>-|TRBD1|TRBV28|TRBJ1-3
TGTGCCAGCAGGGAGGGGGCTATGGATGGAAACACCATATATTTT
CASREGAMDGNTIYF
>-|TRBD2|TRBV6-5|TRBJ2-1
TGTGCCCGCAGTTCGGGACTAGCGGGGGGGGTAGGGGAGCAGTTCTTC
CARSSGLAGGVGEQFF
>-|TRBD1|TRBV7-2|TRBJ2-5
TGTGCCAGCACCAGGGACAGGCAAGAGACCCAGTACTTC
CASTRDRQETQYF
>-|-|TRBV18|TRBJ1-2
TGTGCCAGCTCACCAGTCGGCGACACTTCGCCTAACTATGGCTACACCTTC
CASSPVGDTSPNYGYTF
>-|TRBD1|TRBV4-1|TRBJ1-6
TGCGCCAGCAGTCCGGGACAGGGAAATTCACCCCTCCACTTT
CASSPGQGNSPLHF
>once|-|TRBV18|TRBJ2-3
TGTGCCAGCTCGGGTACGCAGTATTTT
CASSGTQYF
>-|-|TRBV19|TRBJ2-6
TGTGCCAGTAGTGGTGGAACACCTTCACCTGGGGCCAACGTCCTGACTTTC
CASSGGTPSPGANVLTF
>-|-|TRBV5-1|TRBJ2-3
TGCGCCAGCAGCTGGGGAGAGATGACAGATACGCAGTATTTT
CASSWGEMTDTQYF